The clone carrying this TCR beta chain was recorded a few times. The antigen is not known. Trimming took 5 bases from V and 5 from J; bases not matched to a gene: 6. Germline values: CDR1 MNHEY, CDR2 SVGEGT. The CDR3 runs 14 residues. The TCR library protocol attached unique molecular identifiers to the individual cDNA molecules. TCRdb fed the 5' RACE reads into MiXCR, producing one record per CDR3 protein. The sample holds 68,000 or so distinct CDR3 sequences; roughly 10% are singletons and the top ten take around 6.1%. These data belong to a study of early T cells in non-severe SARS-CoV-2 infection. Turning to the study itself: The authors sequenced bulk RNA from unsorted whole blood, leaving chains unpaired. Notes on the study in general: CD4 and private specificities were missed by VDJdb matching, which favored anti-spike CD8 responses.

The sequence was obtained from an adult who was a healthcare worker with PCR-confirmed SARS-CoV-2 infection or an uninfected control (not recorded which). Input material: whole blood. The chain has TRBV6-2 or TRBV6-3 and TRBJ2-5, with 9 bases lining up with TRBD2. CDR3 coding DNA: TGTGCCAGCAGTGGGTCAAGCGGGAGGGAGACCCAGTACTTC. This sequence encodes CASSGSSGRETQYF.